This TCR beta chain was sequenced in a study of OX40 agonist ivuxolimab in advanced cancers. On the study more broadly: There were three patients with partial responses, one having hepatocellular carcinoma and two cutaneous melanoma. Study-wide results and limits: CD8+ T cells showed, on average, more clonal expansion than CD4+ cells. Partial responders at 0.1-3.0 mg/kg showed near-lowest clonal expansion. At doses 0.1 to 3.0 mg/kg, CD4+ and CD8+ clones expanded.

Germline CDR1 is MGHDK and CDR2 is SYGVNS. Trimming shortened V by 3 bases and J by 8 bases, and 16 bases separated the two germline ends. The CDR3 has 14 amino acids. A single count supports this clone. Antigen unknown. Produced via immunoSEQ multiplex PCR; TCRdb's table is partial and in-frame only. The sample shows over 75,000 clones, 75% to 95% of them seen only once. The rearrangement links TRBV25-1 to TRBJ1-2, with TRBD1 as a possible D gene (5 bases). The sequence was obtained from an adult with an advanced solid tumor such as melanoma, head and neck, liver or kidney cancer. The sample here was CD4+ or CD8+ T cells sorted from blood, taken in a trial of the OX40 agonist ivuxolimab. The CDR3 nucleotides read TGTGCCAGCAGTGACTCCGGGACGCCTTGGGGCTACACCTTC. Translated: CASSDSGTPWGYTF.